The 13 T cell receptor beta chains below come from one sample, sequenced in a study of blood T cells in healthy people across ages. Using a J-beta primer mix together with a sample-barcoded 5' primer, a second PCR was run for roughly 7 to 11 cycles. From the 5' RACE reads, TCRdb called clonotypes with MiXCR, one entry per CDR3 protein. The sample holds 550,000 to 700,000 distinct CDR3 sequences, approximately 25% seen once. The specimen sequenced was blood. The receptors shown here come from a woman between 70 and 85 years old in good health.

DNA of the CDR3: TGTGCCAGCAGCGCCGATGGAGGGATGGGCTACACCTTC. Residues: CASSADGGMGYTF. The chain is built from TRBV9 and TRBJ1-2; the D is unclear. Between the trimmed V and J ends, which lost 3 bases and 8 bases, there was a span of 14 bases. The germline V gene encodes CDR1 SGDLS and CDR2 YYNGEE. The CDR3 totals 13 residues.

The genes are TRBV2 and TRBJ2-1; 9 positions agree with TRBD1. This CDR3 has 13 residues. After removal of 7 bases from V and 5 bases from J, the junction contained 3 bases not matched to a gene. Germline V gene data show CDR1 as SNHLY and CDR2 as FYNNEI. This chain's CDR3 is CASNRQGDNEQFF. In nucleotides, the CDR3 is TGTGCCAGCAACCGACAGGGGGACAATGAGCAGTTCTTC.

The CDR3 protein is CASSTSTYQETQYF. The CDR3 nucleotides read TGTGCCAGCAGTACCTCGACCTACCAAGAGACCCAGTACTTC. V gene TRBV6-6 combines with J gene TRBJ2-5; D is ambiguous. Germline V CDR1 and CDR2: MNHNY, SVGAGI (reference sequence). The germline V and J ends were trimmed by 5 bases and 0 bases, with 10 bases remaining between them. The CDR3 runs 14 residues.

The gene calls are TRBV30 and TRBJ2-3, with 10 bases fitting TRBD1. Losses at the gene ends were 4 bases for V and 3 bases for J; bases not matched to a gene: 4. CDR1 is GTSNPN and CDR2 is SVGIG in the germline V gene (reference sequence). The CDR3 runs to 14 residues. CDR3 DNA: TGTGCCTGGAAAGGACAGGGGGAGACAGATACGCAGTATTTT. This sequence encodes CAWKGQGETDTQYF. Full variable domain (rest looked up from reference TRBV30 and TRBJ2-3): SQTIHQWPATLVQPVGSPLSLECTVEGTSNPNLYWYRQAAGRGLQLLFYSVGIGQISSEVPQNLSASRPQDRQFILSSKKLLLSDSGFYLCAWKGQGETDTQYFGPGTRLTVL.

The genes are TRBV7-2 and TRBJ2-3; possibly TRBD1 for D (5 bases). V was cut by 5 bases and J by 0 bases, with 12 bases left in between. This CDR3 has 15 amino acids. In germline, CDR1 is SGHTA, CDR2 FQGNSA. CDR3 protein: CASSRQFSSTDTQYF. As DNA, the CDR3 is TGTGCCAGCAGCCGACAGTTTTCTAGCACAGATACGCAGTATTTT. Combining the CDR3 with reference TRBV7-2 and TRBJ2-3 gives the whole variable domain GAGVSQSPSNKVTEKGKDVELRCDPISGHTALYWYRQSLGQGLEFLIYFQGNSAPDKSGLPSDRFSAERTGGSVSTLTIQRTQQEDSAVYLCASSRQFSSTDTQYFGPGTRLTVL.

V usage is TRBV6-1 and J usage is TRBJ2-5; D may be TRBD2 (6 bases). Germline V CDR1 and CDR2: MNHNS, SASEGT. The CDR3 contains 13 residues. The DNA for the CDR3 is TGTGCAGGCCAACCCCCAGGGAGGGAGACCCAGTACTTC. As protein: CAGQPPGRETQYF.

The rearrangement uses TRBV7-3 and TRBJ2-5, with D possibly being TRBD2 (6 bases). The V end lost 8 bases, the J end lost 1 base, and 11 bases lay between the germline ends. The CDR3 contains 13 residues. Germline CDR1 is SGHTA and CDR2 is FQGTGA. This CDR3 reads CASGGGAQETQYF. The CDR3 DNA reads as TGTGCCAGCGGTGGAGGGGCCCAAGAGACCCAGTACTTC.

The CDR3 here is CASRSRDSDEGGRQFF. The CDR3 DNA reads TGTGCCAGCAGATCCCGGGACAGCGACGAGGGGGGCCGGCAGTTCTTC. The chain is built from TRBV12-3 or TRBV12-4 and TRBJ2-5; a possible D gene is TRBD1 (7 bases). The J call is doubtful: the DNA matches TRBJ2-1 better. The CDR3 is 16 amino acids.

The chain links TRBV20-1 to TRBJ2-5; D gene unclear. With 1 base removed from V and 1 base from J, the gap between germline ends came to 4 bases. Germline V gene sequence: CDR1 DFQATT, CDR2 SNEGSKA (reference sequence). This CDR3 contains 12 residues. CDR3 in amino acids: CSARVIQETQYF. CDR3 bases: TGCAGTGCTAGAGTGATCCAAGAGACCCAGTACTTC.

This clonotype was counted between two and nine times. With a much larger clone just one base away, this may be a read error. The chain has TRBV10-3 and TRBJ1-3, with D possibly TRBD1 on 5 matching bases. CDR1 is ENHRY, CDR2 SYGVKD, per germline. V was shortened by 6 bases and J by 0 bases, with 9 bases between the two germline ends. The CDR3 extends over 14 amino acids. The CDR3 sequence is CAISPGGSGNTIYF. As DNA, the CDR3 is TGTGCCATCAGCCCCGGGGGCTCTGGAAACACCATATATTTT.

The chain has TRBV27 and TRBJ2-1, with 7 bases aligning to TRBD2. This CDR3 has 16 amino acids. The V segment lost 0 bases and the J segment 1 base; nucleotides outside the gene matches: 3. Germline lookup yields CDR1 MNHEY and CDR2 SMNVEV (reference sequence). The CDR3 region is CASSLSAGDSYNEQFF. CDR3 nucleotide sequence: TGTGCCAGCAGTTTATCGGCGGGGGATTCCTACAATGAGCAGTTCTTC.

The chain links TRBV5-1 to TRBJ1-1; D is unresolved. The CDR3 extends over 14 amino acids. CDR1 is SGHRS, CDR2 YFSETQ, per germline. V was pared by 0 bases and J by 1 base, with 7 bases between. CDR3 region: CASSLVSANTEAFF. For the CDR3, the DNA is TGCGCCAGCAGCTTGGTCTCAGCGAACACTGAAGCTTTCTTT.

There are a few counts of this clonotype. J is TRBJ1-1 and V is TRBV29-1; TRBD1 is a possible D gene (6 bases). Germline CDR1 reads SQVTM; CDR2 reads ANQGSEA. V dropped 4 bases and J dropped 1 base, with 10 bases sitting between them. The CDR3 spans 13 residues. The CDR3 protein is CSVADRTNTEAFF. The DNA of the CDR3 is TGCAGCGTTGCTGACAGGACGAACACTGAAGCTTTCTTT.